The T cell receptor beta chain described here comes from a study of blood T cell repertoires in COVID-19 (dated by TCRdb to about 2020). Broadly, across the study: The collaborator samples originated in the United States, Italy and Spain and spanned the acute and convalescent phases of COVID-19. The sample metadata nearly always contained a de-identified subject ID, COVID-19 status, age in years and sex. The dataset comprised deeply sampled blood TCRbeta repertoires from subjects exposed to, actively infected with, or recovered from COVID-19. Samples came from the ongoing ImmuneRACE study (first 160 participants) plus 1,254 subjects from 6 global collaborators. The prospective study material was composed of cDNA or gDNA derived from T cells, B-cell-depleted T cells, or PBMCs. A freely available public database, intended as a resource for researchers studying the immune response to SARS-CoV-2, is where the repertoires were released. Where HLA class I and class II types were available, the types were taken from metadata supplied by the sample provider, not from assay-based typing.

Points on this clone: Its antigen remains unidentified. The input lacks base qualities; no much larger clone sits a single base away.

Results and caveats for the whole study, not just this receptor: The quantity of clinical and demographic metadata differed by source and by participant and was supplied without curation.

TCRbeta CDR3 regions were amplified from genomic DNA using the immunoSEQ Assay, a bias-controlled multiplex PCR. The study's processing was this. The number of nucleated cells in each sample was estimated from the amplification of reference gene primers within the assay. Sequence reads were collapsed and filtered to measure the absolute abundance of every unique TCRbeta CDR3 rearrangement. Productive Simpson clonality was computed per sample as the square root of Simpson's diversity index over productive rearrangements. What TCRdb holds here is the immuneACCESS table cut down to in-frame rearrangements. Part of the clones is not present; checked against another copy, under half of the missing clones reflect an unresolved V gene, and the others are unexplained. That table supplies the V and J calls and clone size; D and trimming were determined from the DNA. A total of some 200,000 clones appear in this sample, 75% to 90% of them only once. The ten largest clonotypes hold about 2.2% of the sample.

In the prospective study, participants were roughly 18 to 95 years old, resided in 24 geographic areas of the United States, and were enrolled through a virtual design. In the prospective study, cohorts were assigned on the basis of participant-reported clinical history obtained from a screening survey and a study questionnaire. Recovered participants in ImmuneRACE Cohort 3 were defined as having two consecutive negative NP/OP PCR tests, clearance from a healthcare professional, or resolution of symptoms. In the prospective study, whole blood, serum and a nasopharyngeal or oropharyngeal swab were collected from each participant by mobile phlebotomists. Additional blood draws and questionnaires over an approximately 2-month period could optionally be provided by prospective study participants. Before DNA extraction, blood samples from the prospective study were shipped at room temperature or frozen.

Taken from cysteine to phenylalanine, the CDR3 has 12 residues. Only CDR3 DNA remains: 36 bases, in frame from the first base. The junction shows trimming of 5 bases on V and 3 bases on J, plus 7 bases between the germline ends. Sample: PBMCs or T cells enriched from blood (not recorded which). This chain joins TRBV12-3 or TRBV12-4 to TRBJ2-5; no D gene is confidently identified. This sequence was found in a woman aged 25-40 years who had recovered from COVID-19. The sequenced DNA is TGTGCCAGCAGTCCACAGAAAGAGACCCAGTACTTC. Its protein is CASSPQKETQYF.